Given below is one T cell receptor beta chain in context. The antigen is undetermined. The CDR3 runs 13 residues. The V and J ends lost 3 bases and 1 base respectively, with 4 bases between them. The sample originates from a study of Ad26.COV2.S vaccination and SARS-CoV-2 variants. On the study more broadly: Intramuscular Ad26.COV2.S at 5x10^10 or 1x10^11 viral particles.

Notes on the study in general: Breadth measured for non-spike TCRs was similar across vaccine and placebo recipients. Considerable breadth of spike-specific CD8+ and CD4+ T cell responses has reportedly been documented following vaccination.

Indicated treatment: 19 received Ad26.COV2.S at low or high dose, single or two shots; about 5 received placebo; per-sample allocation not given. Collection of the samples took place on day 63 after the first injection of vaccine or placebo. This vaccine is an Ad26 vector that expresses the Wuhan-strain SARS-CoV-2 spike. TCRdb's table, derived via immunoSEQ multiplex PCR, lists solely in-frame clones and lacks some. The sample shows some 330,000 clones, roughly 90% of them seen only once. Sequenced here: peripheral blood, sampled in a trial of Ad26.COV2.S vaccine versus placebo. This chain links TRBV12-3 or TRBV12-4 with TRBJ1-5, with D unclear. This TCR came from a person between 18 and 60 years old who received the Ad26.COV2.S COVID-19 vaccine or a placebo. The CDR3 spells CASSLISNQPQHF. The CDR3 DNA reads as TGTGCCAGCAGTTTGATCAGCAATCAGCCCCAGCATTTT.